This T cell receptor beta chain was sequenced for a study of T cells in Graves' hyperthyroidism and ophthalmopathy (dated by TCRdb to about 2019). Regarding the research as a whole: Peripheral blood samples were taken at initial diagnosis, before any treatment was given. A discovery cohort of about 100 patients, 43 with Graves' ophthalmopathy and 57 with stable Graves' hyperthyroidism, was used to find distinguishing TCR V-J signatures. An independent validation cohort of fewer than 20 hyperthyroidism patients and approximately 16 patients who later progressed to ophthalmopathy tested prospective prediction of ophthalmopathy. The approximately 100 discovery patients were randomly divided into training and test sets at a 7:3 ratio. In more than five Graves' hyperthyroidism patients, the study also compared T-cell repertoires from thyroid tissue with T-cell repertoires from blood. Once sampling was done, hyperthyroidism patients were given methimazole at a starting dose of 30 mg daily, whereas ophthalmopathy patients were given high-dose intravenous methylprednisolone. According to the paper, TCR Vbeta CDR3 sequencing was carried out on around 140 peripheral blood samples, which came from over 40 ophthalmopathy, 70 to 80 hyperthyroidism and some 17 progressor patients. Overall results and qualifications from the work: No statistical method was used to fix the sample size in advance, and group allocation was not hidden from the investigators. Most expanded thyroid clonotypes (frequency above 0.001) were also found in blood, which suggests that blood repertoires may mirror thyroid immune responses. A model built on a 13 V-J signature distinguished ophthalmopathy from stable hyperthyroidism, reaching 87.88% sensitivity and about 81% specificity in cross-validation and 80%/75% in testing. In validation, the model predicted progression to ophthalmopathy a median of around 6.5 months before onset, with over 60% sensitivity and about 75% specificity.

This clonotype has just a few counts. It has no known antigen specificity. No base-level quality is on record; no much larger clone is a single base apart. From the cysteine up to the phenylalanine, the CDR3 has a length of 16 residues. The retained sequence is limited to the CDR3, 48 bases, with the frame set at the first base. Trimming removed 1 base from V and 0 bases from J, leaving 12 bases between the germline ends. Via the germline V gene, CDR1 is MGHRA and CDR2 YSYEKL. Stable Graves' hyperthyroidism was defined as the absence of progression to ophthalmopathy over 18 months of follow-up. Hyperthyroidism patients were newly diagnosed, with disease duration under 2 months, and aged 18 to 65 years. The study excluded patients with uncontrolled infections, other autoimmune diseases, pregnancy or lactation. Diagnoses were based on clinical symptoms, serum thyroxine and TRAb, thyroid ultrasound and orbital computed tomography. Ficoll-Paque density gradient centrifugation was used to isolate PBMCs from about 10 ml of fresh peripheral blood. Trizol reagent was used to extract total RNA, and RNA quality was then checked on an Agilent 2100 Bioanalyzer.

The TCR beta CDR3 regions were amplified from the RNA transcripts. A first-round RT-PCR of the TCR CDR3 used the HTBI primer set with the Qiagen OneStep RT-PCR kit. Libraries were constructed in a second round of multiplex PCR, after which size selection and purification were carried out. The libraries were sequenced on an Illumina HiSeq2000 using paired-end 100 bp reads. As for how the authors treated the data: SOAPnuke was used to process the raw data, with reads discarded if the reads contained adapters or uncalled bases, had a mean Phred below 15, or lacked an exact constant-primer or identifier match. High-quality paired reads were merged using COPE v1.2.5, and each unique nucleotide sequence was defined as a clonotype. MiTCR v1.1 was used to align clonotypes to the IMGT TRBV, TRBD and TRBJ reference segments. Only V-J combinations with frequency above 0.0001, covering roughly 99% of repertoires, were analysed. The TCS score was defined as the ratio of F50 (clonal expansion) to E x V (chaos), calculated using BLOSUM62-based TCRdist between CDR3 peptides within each V-J. Welch's t-statistics and random forest reduced fewer than 550 V-J features to about 12, which were used in a naive Bayes classifier (R e1071). Using fastp at Q25 and MiXCR, TCRdb reprocessed the public reads and kept productive beta chains. Each CDR3 protein gets just one entry, which takes the most common genes and DNA from the rows behind it. TCRdb's processing, not the authors', yielded these V and J calls. The sample table shows a few hundred thousand distinct CDR3 sequences, and 15% to 18% are seen once. 7.3% of the sample goes to the ten largest clones.

Source material: blood. The rearranged segments are TRBV4-1 and TRBJ1-2; the D gene is perhaps TRBD1, on 5 matching bases. This TCR derives from a woman between 25 and 40 years old with Graves' hyperthyroidism. Read as DNA, the sequence is TGCGCCAGCAGCCAAGTCCAAAGGGGCTCTAACTATGGCTACACCTTC. Translated, it gives CASSQVQRGSNYGYTF.